This TCR beta chain was sequenced during a study of CD8 T cells in ankylosing spondylitis. The study, taken as a whole, reports: Disease-linked clones had a CD8+ phenotype and relatively low frequency in peripheral blood. What seemed typical of ankylosing spondylitis blood was a TCR beta motif built from fewer than ten highly homologous variants.

CDR1 and CDR2 (germline): MNHEY, SMNVEV (reference sequence). This CDR3 has 14 residues. About this clonotype: As yet, its antigen is unknown. A read error may account for a junction end that differs from germline.

Quantitative 5'-RACE with molecular barcodes was used to make the TCR beta libraries. MiXCR, applied by TCRdb to the 5' RACE reads, yields one record per CDR3 protein. The data hold 700,000 or so distinct CDR3 sequences, with about 20% observed a single time. This receptor was obtained from a male donor with ankylosing spondylitis. The rearrangement joins TRBV27 to TRBJ2-1, with D unclear. Sequenced sample: blood, either unsorted or a sorted T cell fraction (not recorded which). This chain's CDR3 is CTSSYTYLYNEQFF. DNA of the CDR3: TGTACCAGCAGTTACACCTACCTATACAATGAGCAGTTCTTC.